These T cell receptor beta chains were read from a single sample in a study of response to subunit inactivated influenza vaccine. TCRdb re-derived calls from the RT-PCR reads in MiXCR, one entry per CDR3 protein. This table holds under 750,000 distinct CDR3 sequences, about 12% found once. This specimen consisted of PBMCs from blood, obtained on the day of vaccination. All receptors derive from a middle-aged man who received an inactivated influenza vaccine. CDR3s include the opening cysteine and the closing phenylalanine or tryptophan. The D gene is left open where the match is weak. Size values are once, few and many counts, or a class for expanded clones, and some rows have none.

cdr3_nt cdr3_aa d_call v_call clone_size j_call
TGTGCCTGGAGTGTACTGGGGGGAGAAGCTTTCTTT CAWSVLGGEAFF - TRBV30 few TRBJ1-1
TGTGCCAGCAGCTTAGCGGGCAGGGTGGAGTCCTACGAGCAGTACTTC CASSLAGRVESYEQYF - TRBV7-6 few TRBJ2-7
TGCAGCGTCGCGACAGGGGCTAACTATGGCTACACCTTC CSVATGANYGYTF TRBD1 TRBV29-1 - TRBJ1-2
TGCAGTGCCCGGGCGACGAGGTCGGCCACTGAAGCTTTCTTT CSARATRSATEAFF - TRBV20-1 few TRBJ1-1
TGTGCCAGCAGCCCCCACAGAGGCGGTGGGACAGTGAATGAGCAGTTCTTC CASSPHRGGGTVNEQFF TRBD1 TRBV7-8 many TRBJ2-1
TGTGCCAGCAGTCGCCCGACTAGCGGGAGCTACAATGAGCAGTTCTTC CASSRPTSGSYNEQFF TRBD2 TRBV6-1 - TRBJ2-1
TGCGCCAGCAGCCCCCGGGACAGGGGGCTCAACGAGCAGTACTTC CASSPRDRGLNEQYF TRBD1 TRBV4-3 few TRBJ2-7
TGTGCCAGCAGTTCCCCCCTCGGACAGGGAAAATCCACAGATACGCAGTATTTT CASSSPLGQGKSTDTQYF TRBD1 TRBV7-8 - TRBJ2-3
TGTGCCACCAGCAGAGCATACAATGAGCAGTTCTTC CATSRAYNEQFF - TRBV15 - TRBJ2-1
TGTGCCAGCAGTGTTCAGGGACTTAGCACAGATACGCAGTATTTT CASSVQGLSTDTQYF - TRBV2 few TRBJ2-3